This T cell receptor beta chain was captured by sequencing in a study of cytomegalovirus exposure and HLA in healthy donors (dated by TCRdb to the late 2010s). As for the study more broadly: A later analysis indicated that the 95 to 150 validation repertoires were generated on the platform also employed for the roughly 730 repertoires of the first cohort. The study was designed to test whether signatures of past pathogen exposure could be identified by cataloging public T cell receptors. In addition to the first cohort of 666 subjects, a separate validation cohort of 120 different subjects was used. High-throughput TCR immunosequencing, statistical association of individual TCRs with disease status, and machine learning were combined to predict cytomegalovirus infection status.

The library was built by means of the immunoSEQ multiplex PCR assay. As for the authors' bioinformatics: To diagnose cytomegalovirus status from the catalog of TCR beta chain sequences, a statistical classification framework was built. Not all clones reach the TCRdb copy of this immuneACCESS table, which keeps in-frame sequences only. Checked studies attribute under half of the gap to unresolved V genes and leave the rest unexplained. V, J and clone size reflect that table, while D and trimming were determined from the DNA. This sample gives about 140,000 clones in total; around nine tenths of them show up just once. The top ten clonotypes cover 8.5% to 9.5% of the sample. Separate from the roughly 650-subject first cohort, the validation cohort of roughly 130 subjects was the group to which the donors belonged. About this clone: Its antigen has not been determined. One base away there is no much larger clone; base qualities are not given.

The CDR3, from cysteine to phenylalanine, totals 15 residues. The retained sequence is limited to the CDR3, 45 bases, with the frame set at the first base. After removal of 5 bases from V and 4 bases from J, the junction retains 7 bases not matched to a gene. Per the germline V gene (reference sequence), LNHDA is the CDR1 and SQIVND is the CDR2. Results and caveats for the whole study, not just this receptor: The study listed 150 to 200 TCR beta chains as associated with cytomegalovirus. A later analysis lacked HLA typing for the validation cohort, so it scored co-occurrence in that cohort across all 110 or so repertoires. The classifier was reported to diagnose cytomegalovirus status with high specificity and sensitivity in both the original and validation cohorts. In vitro tests confirmed that a few of the cytomegalovirus-associated TCR beta chains recognize cytomegalovirus antigens. The authors suggested that the approach could potentially be generalized to other disease states and immunological phenotypes. Subsequent analysis determined that TCRs grouped into clusters in the first cohort also showed a tendency toward co-occurrence across the 120 validation repertoires, and roughly 95% of cluster scores exceeded 0. Most TCR sequences were observed very rarely across donors, whereas some public TCRs were present in many individuals.

The source material was PBMCs. This clonotype was obtained from a man younger than 35 in good health and CMV-seropositive. In this chain, TRBV19 is recombined with TRBJ2-7; a stretch of 11 junction bases matches TRBD1. The sequenced DNA is TGTGCCAGTAGTCTTGGGACAGGGGGTCGGTACGAGCAGTACTTC. Its coded protein is CASSLGTGGRYEQYF.